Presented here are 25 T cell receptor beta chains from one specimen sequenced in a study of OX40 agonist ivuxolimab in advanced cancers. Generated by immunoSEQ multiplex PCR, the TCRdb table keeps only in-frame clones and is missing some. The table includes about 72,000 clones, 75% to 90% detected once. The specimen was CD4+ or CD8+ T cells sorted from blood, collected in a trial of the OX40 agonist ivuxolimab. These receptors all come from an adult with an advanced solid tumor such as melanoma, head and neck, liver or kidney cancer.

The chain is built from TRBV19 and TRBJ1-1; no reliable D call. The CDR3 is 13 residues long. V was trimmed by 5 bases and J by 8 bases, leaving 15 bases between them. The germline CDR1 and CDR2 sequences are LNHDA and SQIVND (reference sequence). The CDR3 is CASSWKPQAEAFF. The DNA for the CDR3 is TGTGCCAGTAGTTGGAAACCGCAGGCCGAAGCTTTCTTT.

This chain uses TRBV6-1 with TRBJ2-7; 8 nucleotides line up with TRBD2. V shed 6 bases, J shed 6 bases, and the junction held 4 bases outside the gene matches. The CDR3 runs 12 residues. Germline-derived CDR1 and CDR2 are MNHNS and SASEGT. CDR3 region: CASRERGLEQYF. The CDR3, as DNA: TGTGCCAGCAGAGAGCGGGGGCTCGAGCAGTACTTC.

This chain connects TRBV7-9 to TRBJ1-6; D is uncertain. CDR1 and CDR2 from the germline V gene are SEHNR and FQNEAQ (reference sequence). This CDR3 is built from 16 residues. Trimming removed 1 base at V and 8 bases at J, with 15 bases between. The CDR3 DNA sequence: TGTGCCAGCAGCTTAGGCCCCGTGGGGTTTTATTCACCCCTCCACTTT. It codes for CASSLGPVGFYSPLHF.

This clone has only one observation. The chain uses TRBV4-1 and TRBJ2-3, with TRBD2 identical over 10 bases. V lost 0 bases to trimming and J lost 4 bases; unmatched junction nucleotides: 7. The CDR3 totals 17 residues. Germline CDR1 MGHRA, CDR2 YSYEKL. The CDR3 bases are TGCGCCAGCAGCCAAGATCGAGCGGGAGGGCCCCCAGATACGCAGTATTTT. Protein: CASSQDRAGGPPDTQYF.

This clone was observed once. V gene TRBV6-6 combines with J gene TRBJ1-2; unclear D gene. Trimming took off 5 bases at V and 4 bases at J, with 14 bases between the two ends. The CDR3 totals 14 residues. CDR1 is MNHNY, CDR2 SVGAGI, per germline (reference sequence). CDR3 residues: CASSDTGESYGYTF. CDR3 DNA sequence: TGTGCCAGCAGTGACACTGGGGAGAGCTATGGCTACACCTTC.

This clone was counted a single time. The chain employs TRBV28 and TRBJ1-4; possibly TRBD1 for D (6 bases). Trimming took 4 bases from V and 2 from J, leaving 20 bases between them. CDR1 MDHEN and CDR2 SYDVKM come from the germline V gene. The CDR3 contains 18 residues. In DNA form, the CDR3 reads TGTGCCAGCAGTTCCCCCCGCGGGGGGGCATCGACTAATGAAAAACTGTTTTTT. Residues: CASSSPRGGASTNEKLFF.

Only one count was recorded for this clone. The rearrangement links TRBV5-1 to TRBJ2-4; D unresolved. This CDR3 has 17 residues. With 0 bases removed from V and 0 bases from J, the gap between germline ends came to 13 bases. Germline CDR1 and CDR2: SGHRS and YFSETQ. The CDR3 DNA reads TGCGCCAGCAGCTTGGCTCCAGACCAACTAGCCAAAAACATTCAGTACTTC. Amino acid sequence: CASSLAPDQLAKNIQYF.

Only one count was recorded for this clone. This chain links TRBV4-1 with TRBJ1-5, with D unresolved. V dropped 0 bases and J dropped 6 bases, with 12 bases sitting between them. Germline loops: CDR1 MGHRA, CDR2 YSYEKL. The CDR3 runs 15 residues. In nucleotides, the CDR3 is TGCGCCAGCAGCCAAGAAATCCGAACGGGTCAGCCCCAGCATTTT. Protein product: CASSQEIRTGQPQHF.

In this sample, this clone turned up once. The CDR3: CASSQGQKNQPQHF. The CDR3 nucleotides read TGCGCCAGCAGCCAGGGACAGAAGAATCAGCCCCAGCATTTT. This sequence joins TRBV5-1 and TRBJ1-5; TRBD1 matches 7 bases. This CDR3 is 14 amino acids long. V shed 4 bases, J shed 4 bases, and the junction held 5 bases outside the gene matches. Per germline, CDR1 SGHRS and CDR2 YFSETQ.

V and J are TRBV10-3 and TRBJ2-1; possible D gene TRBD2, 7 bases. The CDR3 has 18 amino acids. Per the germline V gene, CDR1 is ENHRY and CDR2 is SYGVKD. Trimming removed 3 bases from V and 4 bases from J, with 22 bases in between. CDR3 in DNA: TGTGCCATCAGTGATGGCCCTTATAGAGGGAGGGGGTACAATGAGCAGTTCTTC. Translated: CAISDGPYRGRGYNEQFF.

The CDR3 region is CASSAGQVNSPLHF. CDR3 nucleotides: TGTGCCAGCTCGGCGGGACAGGTTAATTCACCCCTCCACTTT. The V gene is TRBV18, the J gene TRBJ1-6, with 8 bases matching TRBD1. This CDR3 is 14 amino acids long. The germline CDR1 and CDR2 sequences are KGHSH and LQKENI. Losses at the gene ends were 6 bases for V and 6 bases for J; bases not matched to a gene: 4. Together with reference TRBV18 and TRBJ1-6, the CDR3 gives the full variable domain: NAGVMQNPRHLVRRRGQEARLRCSPMKGHSHVYWYRQLPEEGLKFMVYLQKENIIDESGMPKERFSAEFPKEGPSILRIQQVVRGDSAAYFCASSAGQVNSPLHFGNGTRLTVT.

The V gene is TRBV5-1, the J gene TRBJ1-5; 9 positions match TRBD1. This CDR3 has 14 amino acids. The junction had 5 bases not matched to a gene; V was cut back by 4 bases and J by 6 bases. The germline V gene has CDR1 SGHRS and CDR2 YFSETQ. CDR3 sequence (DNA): TGCGCCAGCAGCCCGGGACAGGGAGGTCAGCCCCAGCATTTT. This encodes CASSPGQGGQPQHF.

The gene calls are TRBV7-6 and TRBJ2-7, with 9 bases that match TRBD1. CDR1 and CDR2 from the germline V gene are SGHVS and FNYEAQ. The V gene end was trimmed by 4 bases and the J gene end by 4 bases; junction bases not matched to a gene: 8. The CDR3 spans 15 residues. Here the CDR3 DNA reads TGTGCCAGCAGCTCACGTCAGGGACAGGGTTACGAGCAGTACTTC. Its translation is CASSSRQGQGYEQYF.

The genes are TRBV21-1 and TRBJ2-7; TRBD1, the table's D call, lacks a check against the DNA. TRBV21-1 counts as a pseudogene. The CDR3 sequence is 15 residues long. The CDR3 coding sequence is TGTGCCAGCAGCACCCTCGGGACAGGGGACTACGAGCAGTACTTC. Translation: CASSTLGTGDYEQYF.

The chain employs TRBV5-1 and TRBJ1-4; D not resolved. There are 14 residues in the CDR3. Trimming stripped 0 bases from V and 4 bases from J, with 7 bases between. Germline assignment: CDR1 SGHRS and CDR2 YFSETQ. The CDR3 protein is CASSLDGFNEKLFF. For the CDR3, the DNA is TGCGCCAGCAGCTTGGACGGATTTAATGAAAAACTGTTTTTT. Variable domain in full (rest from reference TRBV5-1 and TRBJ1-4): KAGVTQTPRYLIKTRGQQVTLSCSPISGHRSVSWYQQTPGQGLQFLFEYFSETQRNKGNFPGRFSGRQFSNSRSEMNVSTLELGDSALYLCASSLDGFNEKLFFGSGTQLSVL.

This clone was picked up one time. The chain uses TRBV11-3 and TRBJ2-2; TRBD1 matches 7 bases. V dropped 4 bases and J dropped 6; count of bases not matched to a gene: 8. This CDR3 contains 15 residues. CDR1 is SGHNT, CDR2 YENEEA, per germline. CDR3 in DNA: TGTGCCAGCAGCTCGACAGGGCTGGGGTCCGGGGAGCTGTTTTTT. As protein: CASSSTGLGSGELFF.

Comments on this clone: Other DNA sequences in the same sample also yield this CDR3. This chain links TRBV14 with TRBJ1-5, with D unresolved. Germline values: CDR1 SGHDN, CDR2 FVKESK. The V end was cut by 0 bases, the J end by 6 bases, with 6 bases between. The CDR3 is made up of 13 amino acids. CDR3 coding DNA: TGTGCCAGCAGCCAAGACGAGGGTCAGCCCCAGCATTTT. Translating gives CASSQDEGQPQHF.

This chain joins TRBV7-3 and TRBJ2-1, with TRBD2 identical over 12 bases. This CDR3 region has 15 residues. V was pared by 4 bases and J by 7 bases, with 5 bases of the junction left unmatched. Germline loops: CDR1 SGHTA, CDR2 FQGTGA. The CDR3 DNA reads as TGTGCCAGCAGCTATGGACTAGCGGGGAGTAATGAGCAGTTCTTC. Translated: CASSYGLAGSNEQFF.

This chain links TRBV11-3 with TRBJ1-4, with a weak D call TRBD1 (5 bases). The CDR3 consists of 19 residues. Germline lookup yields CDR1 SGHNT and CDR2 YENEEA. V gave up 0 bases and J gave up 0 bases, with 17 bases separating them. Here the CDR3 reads CASSLDRLGTETTNEKLFF. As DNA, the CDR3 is TGTGCCAGCAGCTTAGATCGACTAGGGACTGAAACAACTAATGAAAAACTGTTTTTT.

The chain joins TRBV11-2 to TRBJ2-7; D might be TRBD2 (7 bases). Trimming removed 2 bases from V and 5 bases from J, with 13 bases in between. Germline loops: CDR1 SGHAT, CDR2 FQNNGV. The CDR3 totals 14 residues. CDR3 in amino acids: CASSLQRGGHEQYF. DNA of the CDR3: TGTGCCAGCAGCTTACAAAGGGGGGGCCACGAGCAGTACTTC.

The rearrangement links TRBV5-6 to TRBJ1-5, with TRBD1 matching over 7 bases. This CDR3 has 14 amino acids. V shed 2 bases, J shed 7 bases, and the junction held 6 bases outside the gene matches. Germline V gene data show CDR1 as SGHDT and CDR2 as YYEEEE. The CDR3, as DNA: TGTGCCAGCAGCTTCGAAGGGGGCCGGCAGCCCCAGCATTTT. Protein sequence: CASSFEGGRQPQHF.

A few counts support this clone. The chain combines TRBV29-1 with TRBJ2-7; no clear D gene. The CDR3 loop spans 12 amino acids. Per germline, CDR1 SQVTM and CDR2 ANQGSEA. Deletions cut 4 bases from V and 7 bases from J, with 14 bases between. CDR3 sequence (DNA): TGCAGCGTTGCCCCAAATGTGAGAGAGCAGTACTTC. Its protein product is CSVAPNVREQYF.

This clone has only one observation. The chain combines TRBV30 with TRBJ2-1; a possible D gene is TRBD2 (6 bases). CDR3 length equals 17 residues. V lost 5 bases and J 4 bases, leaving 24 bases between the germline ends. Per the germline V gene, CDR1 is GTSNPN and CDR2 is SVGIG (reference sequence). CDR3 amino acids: CAWRWRGLNSGYNEQFF. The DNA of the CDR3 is TGTGCCTGGCGTTGGCGGGGTCTTAACTCGGGGTACAATGAGCAGTTCTTC.

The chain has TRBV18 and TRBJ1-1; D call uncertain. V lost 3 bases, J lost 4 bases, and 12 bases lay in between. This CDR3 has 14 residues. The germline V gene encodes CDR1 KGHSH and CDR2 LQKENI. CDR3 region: CASSPPGVSTEAFF. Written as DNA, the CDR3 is TGTGCCAGCTCACCCCCCGGGGTGAGCACTGAAGCTTTCTTT.

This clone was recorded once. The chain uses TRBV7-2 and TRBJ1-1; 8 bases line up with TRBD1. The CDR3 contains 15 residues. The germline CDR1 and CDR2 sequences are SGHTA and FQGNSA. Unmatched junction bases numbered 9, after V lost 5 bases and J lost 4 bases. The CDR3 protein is CASSLGQVRSTEAFF. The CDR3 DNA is TGTGCCAGCAGCCTGGGACAGGTTCGGAGCACTGAAGCTTTCTTT.